This T cell receptor beta chain was observed in a study of Graves' ophthalmopathy and Graves' hyperthyroidism. Study results and caveats: Forecasting of ophthalmopathy progression by the model achieved 70.59% sensitivity and roughly 75% specificity. A 13-signature model separated ophthalmopathy from stable hyperthyroidism, about 88% sensitivity, around 81% specificity.

The sample holds many counts of this clonotype. What it binds is not known. Using RNA transcripts, the TCR beta CDR3 regions were amplified. An opening RT-PCR round employed HTBI primers and preceded a second-round multiplex PCR. TCRdb itself ran the multiplex PCR reads through MiXCR, one entry per CDR3 protein. The sample holds a few hundred thousand distinct CDR3 sequences, 20% to 25% seen once. By definition, stable hyperthyroidism involved no ophthalmopathy within 18 months of follow-up. The CDR3 length is 13 residues. Germline lookup yields CDR1 MNHEY and CDR2 SMNVEV (reference sequence). V gave up 4 bases and J gave up 0 bases, with 7 bases separating them.

The receptor was derived from a young woman with stable Graves' hyperthyroidism. The sample consisted of peripheral blood. V gene TRBV27 combines with J gene TRBJ2-7, with D perhaps TRBD1 (5 bases). The CDR3 sequence: CASSYRSSYEQYF. The CDR3 DNA sequence: TGTGCCAGCAGTTACAGGAGCTCCTACGAGCAGTACTTC.